This TCR beta chain was sequenced during a study of shared clonotypes between healthy human individuals (dated by TCRdb to about 2020). Concerning the study at large: Two women and a few men aged 18 to 49 years were included in the cohort. Between about 0.85 and 9.5 billion PBMCs per donor were obtained by leukapheresis. Per donor, three plates each were used for CD4 naive and CD4 memory, two for CD8 naive, and one for CD8 memory. Different laboratories and diverse techniques were used to prepare libraries and sequence TCR repertoires, to increase sequencing depth and limit assay-specific biases. To estimate repertoire size and how much clonotype sharing occurs between individuals, the study deeply sequenced the blood TCR repertoires of several healthy adults. Study-wide findings and limitations: Sampling was restricted to blood, and TCR repertoires in tissue are likely to differ from TCR repertoires in blood. The small number of donors limited the genetic and exposure-history diversity represented. Pairwise subsampling indicated that sequencing depth was expected to affect the degree of clonotype sharing among donors. Compared with non-shared clonotypes, clonotypes shared by all four sorted-subset donors had higher generation probabilities. Naive subsets generally had larger estimated clonotype richness than memory subsets did. Sharing across several donors was observed for approximately 5% of naive CD4, less than 4% of naive CD8, about 2.3% of memory CD4, and roughly 0.4% of memory CD8 clonotypes. Incomplete sequencing was indicated by rarefaction of sorted-subset datasets, despite the large sequencing depth.

CDR1 is given as SGHNT and CDR2 as YYREEE, both from the germline V gene (reference sequence). Trimming leaves V shorter by 3 bases and J shorter by 8 bases, with the junction holding 9 bases beyond the gene matches. Including cysteine and phenylalanine, the CDR3 has 16 amino acids. Of the read, only the CDR3 DNA is kept; its 48 bases are in frame from base 1. Using the deep immunoSEQ assay, TCR CDR3 regions were amplified from genomic DNA by multiplex PCR. Extracted genomic DNA from each cell subset was distributed evenly across all wells of several immunoSEQ 96-well plates, and each plate was treated as a replicate. For sorted subsets, 150 to 250 ng genomic DNA, equal to tens of thousands of T cell genomes, was loaded into each replicate PCR. Purified libraries were measured with a Qubit 3.0 fluorometer, size-checked on a Bioanalyzer 2100, and measured again with the KAPA Library Quantification kit. Each immunoSEQ 96-well plate was sequenced on its own single-read 150-cycle Illumina NextSeq 550 flow cell. The paper's processing steps were these. The immunoSEQ output contained only junctional sequences without quality scores, so filtering could not match that applied to full-length reads. To assign V/J genes and CDR3, sequences were annotated using PyIR, a Python wrapper for IgBLAST v1.9, with IMGT germline references. Reads were filtered out if the reads had weak V/J assignments (E-value above 1e-6), no CDR3, stop codons, out-of-frame junctions, or ambiguous translated residues. V3J clonotypes were defined as sequences sharing an identical inferred V gene, J gene, and CDR3 amino acid sequence. Percentage overlap between repertoires was computed as shared unique clonotypes divided by the size of the smaller repertoire. Repertoire richness was assessed with RTK rarefaction, the Chao1 estimator, and Recon v2.1 estimates of unobserved clonotypes. Generation probabilities were computed with OLGA for all TCRbeta clonotypes obtained by the gDNA method from several donors. The table was pulled from immuneACCESS by TCRdb, which kept in-frame rearrangements only. Such tables lose some clones; where checked, under half of the loss comes from unresolved V genes, and the rest has no known cause. The V and J calls and clone size were taken over from that table, and D and trimming were inferred from the DNA. For this sample the table gives roughly 2.2 million clones, of which over 90% were detected only once. The ten top clones hold about 0.41% of the sample.

The donors were healthy, HIV-negative adults with no recently reported acute infections or vaccinations. All donors were Caucasian adults living in Nashville, Tennessee, USA. Magnetic negative selection was used to enrich CD4+ T cells, after which naive cells were positively selected on CD45RA and the negative fraction became the memory subset. Blood was collected by leukapheresis, and PBMCs were isolated by Ficoll-Histopaque density gradient centrifugation and then cryopreserved in liquid nitrogen vapor phase. Purity and quantity of every magnetically sorted T cell population were checked by analytical flow cytometry. Genomic DNA was isolated from every sorted fraction and measured by UV absorbance on a Nanodrop 2000c. A remark on this clone: Its antigen is not yet known. Nothing much larger sits one base from this clone, and base qualities are not available.

The receptor was derived from a young man in good health. Some clones in this sample may be carry-over from other donors' samples. Sequencing was performed on naive CD4+ T cells from PBMCs. The cell subset or site label for this specimen denotes: CD45RA+ positively selected. The chain couples TRBV5-4 to TRBJ2-2, and 11 junction bases match TRBD2. The CDR3 protein sequence reads: CASSWGTSGRTGELFF. The sequenced DNA: TGTGCCAGCAGCTGGGGGACTAGCGGCCGAACAGGGGAGCTGTTTTTT.